The text below deals with one T cell receptor beta chain. Its antigen remains unknown. The data originate from a study of shared clonotypes between healthy human individuals. On the study more broadly: A donor's plate count was three for CD4 naive and three for CD4 memory; CD8 naive had two and CD8 memory one. The study, taken as a whole, reports: The low donor count limited represented genetic and exposure-history diversity.

Produced via immunoSEQ multiplex PCR; TCRdb's table is partial and in-frame only. Of 1,400,000 or so clones listed, approximately 98.5% were seen once; the top ten hold approximately 0.38%. The TCR was taken from a man younger than 40 in good health. The sequencing sample was made of naive CD4+ T cells sorted from blood. Regarding subset: CD45RA+ positively selected.

Written as DNA, the CDR3 is TGTGCCACCAGATCCCTAGCGGGATACAATGAGCAGTTCTTC. Protein: CATRSLAGYNEQFF. The V gene is TRBV15, the J gene TRBJ2-1; TRBD2 aligns across 9 bases. Germline V gene data show CDR1 as LNHNV and CDR2 as YYDKDF (reference sequence). Trimming removed 6 bases from V and 4 bases from J; junction bases left unmatched: 4. The CDR3 contains 14 residues.